The text below deals with one TCR beta chain. TCRdb keeps only in-frame clones here, not all; method: immunoSEQ multiplex PCR. Of some 160,000 clones in the sample, 84% were seen once. Donors were grouped by their self-reported clinical history. Symptom resolution, clearance, or two negative PCRs marked donors in Cohort 3 as recovered. This specimen comes from a study of blood T cell repertoires in COVID-19. V lost 5 bases, J lost 2 bases, and 15 bases lay in between. The CDR3 is made up of 16 amino acids. Germline CDR1 reads MDHEN; CDR2 reads SYDVKM. The rearrangement links TRBV28 to TRBJ2-2; D might be TRBD2 (5 bases). Sequenced: PBMCs or T cells enriched from blood (not recorded which). This TCR came from a woman aged 45-59 years who had recovered from COVID-19. The CDR3 nucleotides are TGTGCCAGCAGTCCGAATTGGGGAGTCAACACCGGGGAGCTGTTTTTT. It specifies CASSPNWGVNTGELFF.